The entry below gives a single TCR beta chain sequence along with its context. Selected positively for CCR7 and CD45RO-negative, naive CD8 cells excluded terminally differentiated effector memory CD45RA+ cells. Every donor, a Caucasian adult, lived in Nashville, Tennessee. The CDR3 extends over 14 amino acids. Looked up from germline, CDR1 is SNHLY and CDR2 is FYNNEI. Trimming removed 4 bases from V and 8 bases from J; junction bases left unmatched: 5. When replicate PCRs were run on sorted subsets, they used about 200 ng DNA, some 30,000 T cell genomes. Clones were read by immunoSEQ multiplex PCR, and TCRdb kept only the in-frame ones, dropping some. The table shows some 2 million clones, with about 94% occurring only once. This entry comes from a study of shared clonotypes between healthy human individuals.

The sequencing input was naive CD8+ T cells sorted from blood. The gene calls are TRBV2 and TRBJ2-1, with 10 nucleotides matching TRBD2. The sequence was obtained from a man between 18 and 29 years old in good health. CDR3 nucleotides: TGTGCCAGCAGTGCTCTAGCGGGAGATGATGAGCAGTTCTTC. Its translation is CASSALAGDDEQFF.